This TCR beta chain was documented in a study of blood T cell repertoires in COVID-19. Study details: The analysed material was cDNA or gDNA that came from T cells, B-cell-depleted T cells, or PBMCs.

Source study methods: Amplified reference gene primers provided the basis for estimating nucleated cell counts. The method was immunoSEQ multiplex PCR; TCRdb's version includes in-frame clones alone and lacks a portion of them. The DNA gave D and trimming, while V, J and clone size come from that table. Of under 250,000 clones in the sample, about four fifths were seen once. This clone was found once. Living in 24 US areas, the participants were between roughly 18 and 90 years of age. Researchers sorted participants into cohorts using their self-reported clinical history. The V gene's germline CDR1 is LNHNV and CDR2 YYDKDF (reference sequence). The V segment lost 5 bases and the J segment 0 bases; nucleotides outside the gene matches: 3. There are 15 residues in the CDR3.

This TCR derives from a woman in her thirties or forties who had been exposed to COVID-19. The sequenced material came from PBMCs or T cells enriched from blood (not recorded which). The V call is TRBV15, the J call TRBJ2-1; 8 nucleotides line up with TRBD1. The CDR3: CATSAGTGSYNEQFF. CDR3 DNA sequence: TGTGCCACCAGCGCGGGGACAGGCTCCTACAATGAGCAGTTCTTC.